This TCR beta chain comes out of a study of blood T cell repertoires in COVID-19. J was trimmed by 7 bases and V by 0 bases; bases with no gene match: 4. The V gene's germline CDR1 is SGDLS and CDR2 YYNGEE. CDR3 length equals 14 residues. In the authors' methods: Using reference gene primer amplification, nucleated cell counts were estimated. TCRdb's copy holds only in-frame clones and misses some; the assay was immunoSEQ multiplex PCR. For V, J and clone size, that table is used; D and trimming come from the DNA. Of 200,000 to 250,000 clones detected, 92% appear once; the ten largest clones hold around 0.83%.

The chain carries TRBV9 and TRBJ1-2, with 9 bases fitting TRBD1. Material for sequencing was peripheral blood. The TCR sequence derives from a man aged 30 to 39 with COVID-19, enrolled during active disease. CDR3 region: CASSVEGQGSGYTF. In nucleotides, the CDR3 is TGTGCCAGCAGCGTAGAGGGACAGGGTTCTGGCTACACCTTC.